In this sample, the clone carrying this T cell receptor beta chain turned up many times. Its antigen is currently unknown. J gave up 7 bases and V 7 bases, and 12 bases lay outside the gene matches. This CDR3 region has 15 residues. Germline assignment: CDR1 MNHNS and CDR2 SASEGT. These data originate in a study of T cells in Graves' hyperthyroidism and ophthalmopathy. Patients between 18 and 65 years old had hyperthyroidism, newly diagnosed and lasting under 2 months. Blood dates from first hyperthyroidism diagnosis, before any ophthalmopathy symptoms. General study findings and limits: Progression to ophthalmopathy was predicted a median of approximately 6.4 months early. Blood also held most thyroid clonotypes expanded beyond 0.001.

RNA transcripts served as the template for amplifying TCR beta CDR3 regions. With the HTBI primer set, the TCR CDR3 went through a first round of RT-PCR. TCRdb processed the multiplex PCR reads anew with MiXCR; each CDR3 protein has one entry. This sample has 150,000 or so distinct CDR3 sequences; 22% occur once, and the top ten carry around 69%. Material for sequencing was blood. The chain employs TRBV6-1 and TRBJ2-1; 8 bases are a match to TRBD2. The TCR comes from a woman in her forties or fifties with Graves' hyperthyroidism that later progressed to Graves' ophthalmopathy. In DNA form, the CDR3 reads TGTGCCAGCATTCCCGGGGGGAGCGGGAGAAATGAGCAGTTCTTC. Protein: CASIPGGSGRNEQFF.